Following are 9 T cell receptor beta chains from one sample sequenced in a study of blood T cell repertoires in COVID-19. Produced via immunoSEQ multiplex PCR; TCRdb's table is partial and in-frame only. The top ten clones hold around 6.3% of a sample with 390,000 or so clones, 90% of them seen once. Sequencing was performed on peripheral blood. The receptor source for this set is a man aged 18 to 29 with active or convalescent COVID-19.

The CDR3 DNA follows: TGTGCCAGCAGTGTTTCCCCCGGGACCGGGAGCGGCTACACCTTC. Protein: CASSVSPGTGSGYTF. J is TRBJ1-2 and V is TRBV2, with D perhaps matching TRBD1 (5 bases). V was pared by 4 bases and J by 8 bases, with 20 bases between. The germline gives CDR1 SNHLY, CDR2 FYNNEI. The CDR3 is 15 residues long. Variable domain in full (rest from reference TRBV2 and TRBJ1-2): EPEVTQTPSHQVTQMGQEVILRCVPISNHLYFYWYRQILGQKVEFLVSFYNNEISEKSEIFDDQFSVERPDGSNFTLKIRSTKLEDSAMYFCASSVSPGTGSGYTFGSGTRLTVV.

The gene calls are TRBV12-3 or TRBV12-4 and TRBJ1-4; D gene uncertain. V lost 3 bases and J 8 bases, leaving 7 bases between the germline ends. CDR3 length: 12 residues. For the CDR3, the DNA is TGTGCCAGCAGTTTCCCGCGCGAAAAACTGTTTTTT. Its translation is CASSFPREKLFF.

The CDR3 protein is CASSQAGSQANYGYTF. In DNA, the CDR3 is TGTGCCAGCAGCCAAGCGGGTAGTCAGGCAAACTATGGCTACACCTTC. The rearrangement uses TRBV7-2 and TRBJ1-2; D uncertain. This CDR3 spans 16 amino acids. V lost 5 bases and J lost 2, with 18 bases in between. Germline V gene data show CDR1 as SGHTA and CDR2 as FQGNSA. The variable domain in full, with the rest retrieved from reference TRBV7-2 and TRBJ1-2, is GAGVSQSPSNKVTEKGKDVELRCDPISGHTALYWYRQSLGQGLEFLIYFQGNSAPDKSGLPSDRFSAERTGGSVSTLTIQRTQQEDSAVYLCASSQAGSQANYGYTFGSGTRLTVV.

The genes are TRBV28 and TRBJ1-2; D might be TRBD1 (6 bases). Between the trimmed V and J ends, which lost 2 bases and 4 bases, there was a span of 11 bases. The CDR3 loop spans 14 amino acids. Per the germline V gene, CDR1 is MDHEN and CDR2 is SYDVKM. CDR3 loop: CASSLGGALYGYTF. The DNA for the CDR3 is TGTGCCAGCAGTTTAGGGGGCGCGCTCTATGGCTACACCTTC.

In this sample, this clone turned up a few times. V and J are TRBV6-1 and TRBJ1-5; D unclear. Germline V gene lookup returns CDR1 MNHNS and CDR2 SASEGT. V lost 0 bases and J lost 4, with 7 bases in between. The length of the CDR3 is 14 residues. The CDR3 sequence is CASSEATLNQPQHF. CDR3 sequence (DNA): TGTGCCAGCAGTGAAGCAACCCTAAATCAGCCCCAGCATTTT.

The chain's CDR3 is CASSFLTSGAADTQYF. In DNA, the CDR3 is TGTGCCAGTAGTTTTCTGACTAGCGGGGCCGCAGATACGCAGTATTTT. The genes are TRBV19 and TRBJ2-3; 11 bases are shared with TRBD2. The junction had 8 bases not matched to a gene; V was cut back by 5 bases and J by 4 bases. The V gene's germline CDR1 is LNHDA and CDR2 SQIVND (reference sequence). The CDR3 is 16 residues long.

This chain uses TRBV5-5 with TRBJ1-3; D gene uncertain. V shed 5 bases and J shed 1 base, with 16 bases lying between them. The V gene's germline CDR1 is SGHKS and CDR2 YYEKEE (reference sequence). This CDR3 spans 16 amino acids. CDR3 region: CASSPRPRWSGNTIYF. The CDR3, as DNA: TGTGCCAGCAGTCCTAGGCCGCGCTGGTCTGGAAACACCATATATTTT.

The rearrangement links TRBV15 to TRBJ1-1; no reliable D call. CDR1 is LNHNV, CDR2 YYDKDF, per germline (reference sequence). The CDR3 contains 12 residues. The V gene lost 0 bases and the J gene lost 8 bases, with 7 bases spanning the gap. CDR3 nucleotides: TGTGCCACCAGCAGAGAGGTCCAGGAAGCTTTCTTT. Protein product: CATSREVQEAFF. The full variable domain, completed using reference TRBV15 and TRBJ1-1, is DAMVIQNPRYQVTQFGKPVTLSCSQTLNHNVMYWYQQKSSQAPKLLFHYYDKDFNNEADTPDNFQSRRPNTSFCFLDIRSPGLGDTAMYLCATSREVQEAFFGQGTRLTVV.

V is TRBV9 and J is TRBJ2-7; 10 positions match TRBD1. This CDR3 has 15 residues. V trimming: 0 bases; J trimming: 4 bases; junction bases outside the gene matches: 4. Germline assignment: CDR1 SGDLS and CDR2 YYNGEE. CDR3 DNA sequence: TGTGCCAGCAGCGTAGCGACAGGGGGCGCTTACGAGCAGTACTTC. It codes for CASSVATGGAYEQYF.